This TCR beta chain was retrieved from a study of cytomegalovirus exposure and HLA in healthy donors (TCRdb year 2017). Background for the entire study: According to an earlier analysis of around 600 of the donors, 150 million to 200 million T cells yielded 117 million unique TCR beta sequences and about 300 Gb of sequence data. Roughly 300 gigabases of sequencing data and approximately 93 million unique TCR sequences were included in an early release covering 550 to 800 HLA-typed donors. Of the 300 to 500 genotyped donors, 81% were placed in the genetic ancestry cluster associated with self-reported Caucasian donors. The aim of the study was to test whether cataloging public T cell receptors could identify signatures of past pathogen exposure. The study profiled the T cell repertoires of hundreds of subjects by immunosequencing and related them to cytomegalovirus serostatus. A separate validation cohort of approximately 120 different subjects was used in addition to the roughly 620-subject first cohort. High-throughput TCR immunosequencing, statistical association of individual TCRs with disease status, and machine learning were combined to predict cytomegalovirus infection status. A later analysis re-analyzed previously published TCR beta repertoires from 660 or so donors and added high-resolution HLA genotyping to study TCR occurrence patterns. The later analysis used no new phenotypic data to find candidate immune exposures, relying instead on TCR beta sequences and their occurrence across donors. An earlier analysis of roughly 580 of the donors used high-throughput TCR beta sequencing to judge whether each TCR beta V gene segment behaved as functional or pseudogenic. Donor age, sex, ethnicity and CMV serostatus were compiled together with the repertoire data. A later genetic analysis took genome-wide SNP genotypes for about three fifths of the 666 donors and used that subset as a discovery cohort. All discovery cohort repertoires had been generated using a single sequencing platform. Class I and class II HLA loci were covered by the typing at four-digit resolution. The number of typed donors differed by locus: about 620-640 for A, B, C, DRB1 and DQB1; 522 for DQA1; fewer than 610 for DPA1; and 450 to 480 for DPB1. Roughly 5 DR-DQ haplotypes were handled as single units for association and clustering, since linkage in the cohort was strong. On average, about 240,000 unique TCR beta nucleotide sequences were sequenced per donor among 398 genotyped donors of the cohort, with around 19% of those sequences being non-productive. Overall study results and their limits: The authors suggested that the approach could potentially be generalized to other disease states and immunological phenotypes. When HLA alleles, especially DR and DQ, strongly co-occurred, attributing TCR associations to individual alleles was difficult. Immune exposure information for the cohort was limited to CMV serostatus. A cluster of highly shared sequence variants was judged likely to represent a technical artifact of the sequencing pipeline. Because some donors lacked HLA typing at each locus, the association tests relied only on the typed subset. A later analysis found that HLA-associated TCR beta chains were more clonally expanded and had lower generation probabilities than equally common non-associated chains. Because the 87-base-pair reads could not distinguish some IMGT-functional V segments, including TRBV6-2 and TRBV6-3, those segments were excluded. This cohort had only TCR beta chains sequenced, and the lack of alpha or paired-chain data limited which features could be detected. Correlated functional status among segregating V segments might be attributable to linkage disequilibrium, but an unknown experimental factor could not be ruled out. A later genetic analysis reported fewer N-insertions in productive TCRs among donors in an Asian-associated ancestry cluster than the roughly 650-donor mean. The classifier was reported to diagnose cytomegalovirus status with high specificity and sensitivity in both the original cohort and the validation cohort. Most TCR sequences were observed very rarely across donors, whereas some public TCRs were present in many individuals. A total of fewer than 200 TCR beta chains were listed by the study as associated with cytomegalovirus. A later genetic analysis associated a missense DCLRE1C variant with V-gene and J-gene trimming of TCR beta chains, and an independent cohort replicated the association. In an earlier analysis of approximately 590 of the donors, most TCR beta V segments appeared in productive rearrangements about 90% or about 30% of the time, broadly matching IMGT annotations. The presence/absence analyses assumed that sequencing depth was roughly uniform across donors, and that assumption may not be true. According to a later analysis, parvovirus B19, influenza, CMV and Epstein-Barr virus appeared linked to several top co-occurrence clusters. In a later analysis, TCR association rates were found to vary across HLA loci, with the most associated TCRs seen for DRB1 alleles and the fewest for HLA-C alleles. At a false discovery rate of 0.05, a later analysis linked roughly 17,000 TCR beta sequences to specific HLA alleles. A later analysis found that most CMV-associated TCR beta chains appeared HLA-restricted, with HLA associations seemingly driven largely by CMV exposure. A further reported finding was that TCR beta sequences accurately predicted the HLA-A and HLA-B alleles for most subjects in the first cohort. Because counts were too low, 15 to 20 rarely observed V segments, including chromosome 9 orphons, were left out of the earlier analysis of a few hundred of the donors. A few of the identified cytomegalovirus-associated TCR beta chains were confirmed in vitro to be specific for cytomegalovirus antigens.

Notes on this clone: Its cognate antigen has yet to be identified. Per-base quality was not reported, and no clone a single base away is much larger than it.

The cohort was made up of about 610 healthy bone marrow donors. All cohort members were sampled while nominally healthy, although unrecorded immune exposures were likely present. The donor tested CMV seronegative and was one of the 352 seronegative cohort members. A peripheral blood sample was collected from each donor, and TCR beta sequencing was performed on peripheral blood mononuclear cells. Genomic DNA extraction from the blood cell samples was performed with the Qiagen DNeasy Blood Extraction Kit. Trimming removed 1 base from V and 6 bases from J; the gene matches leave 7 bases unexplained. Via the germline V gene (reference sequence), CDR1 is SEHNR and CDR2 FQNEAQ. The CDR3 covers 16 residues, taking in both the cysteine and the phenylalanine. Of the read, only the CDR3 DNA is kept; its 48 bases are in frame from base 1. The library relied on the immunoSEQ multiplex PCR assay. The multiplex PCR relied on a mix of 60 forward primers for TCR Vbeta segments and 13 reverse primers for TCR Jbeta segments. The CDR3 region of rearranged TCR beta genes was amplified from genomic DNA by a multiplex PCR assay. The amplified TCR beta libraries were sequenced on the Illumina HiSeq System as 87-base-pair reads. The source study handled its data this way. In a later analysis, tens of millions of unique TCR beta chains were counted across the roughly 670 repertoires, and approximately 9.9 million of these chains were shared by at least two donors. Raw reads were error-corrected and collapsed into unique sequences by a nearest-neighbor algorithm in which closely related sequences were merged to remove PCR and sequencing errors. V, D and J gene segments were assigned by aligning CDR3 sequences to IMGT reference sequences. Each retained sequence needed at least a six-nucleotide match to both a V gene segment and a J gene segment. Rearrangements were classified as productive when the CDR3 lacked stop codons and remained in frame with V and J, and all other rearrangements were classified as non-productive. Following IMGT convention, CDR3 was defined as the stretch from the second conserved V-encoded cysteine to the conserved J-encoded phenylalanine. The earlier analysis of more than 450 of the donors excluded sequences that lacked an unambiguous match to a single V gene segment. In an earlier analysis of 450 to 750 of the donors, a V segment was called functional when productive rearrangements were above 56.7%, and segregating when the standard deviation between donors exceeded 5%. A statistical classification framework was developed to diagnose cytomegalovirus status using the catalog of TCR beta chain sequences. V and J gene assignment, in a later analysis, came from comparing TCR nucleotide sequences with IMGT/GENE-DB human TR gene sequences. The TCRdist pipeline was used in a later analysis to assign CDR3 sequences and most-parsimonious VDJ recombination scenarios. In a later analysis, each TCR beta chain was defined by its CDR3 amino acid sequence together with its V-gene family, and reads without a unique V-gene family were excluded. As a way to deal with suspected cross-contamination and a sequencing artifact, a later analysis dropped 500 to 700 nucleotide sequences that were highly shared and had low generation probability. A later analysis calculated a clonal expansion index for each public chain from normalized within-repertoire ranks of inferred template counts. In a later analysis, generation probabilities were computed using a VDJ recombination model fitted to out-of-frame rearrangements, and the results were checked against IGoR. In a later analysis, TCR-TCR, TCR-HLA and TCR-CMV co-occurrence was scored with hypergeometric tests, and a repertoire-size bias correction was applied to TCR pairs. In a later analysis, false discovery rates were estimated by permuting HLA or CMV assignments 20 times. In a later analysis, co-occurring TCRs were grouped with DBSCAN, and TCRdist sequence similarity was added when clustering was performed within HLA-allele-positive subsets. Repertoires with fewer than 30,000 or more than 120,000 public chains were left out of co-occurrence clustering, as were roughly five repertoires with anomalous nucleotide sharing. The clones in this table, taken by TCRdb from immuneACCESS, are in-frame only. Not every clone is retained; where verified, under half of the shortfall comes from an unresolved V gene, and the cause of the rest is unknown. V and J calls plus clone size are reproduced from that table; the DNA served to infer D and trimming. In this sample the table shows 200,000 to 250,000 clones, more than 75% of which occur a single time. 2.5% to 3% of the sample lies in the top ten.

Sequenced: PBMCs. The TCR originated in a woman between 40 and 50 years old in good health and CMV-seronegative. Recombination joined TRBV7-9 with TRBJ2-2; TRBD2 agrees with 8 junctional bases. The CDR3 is CASSLVASGSAGELFF. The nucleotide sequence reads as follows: TGTGCCAGCAGCTTAGTCGCAAGCGGGAGCGCCGGGGAGCTGTTTTTT. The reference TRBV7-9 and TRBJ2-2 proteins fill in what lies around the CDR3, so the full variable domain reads DTGVSQNPRHKITKRGQNVTFRCDPISEHNRLYWYRQTLGQGPEFLTYFQNEAQLEKSRLLSDRFSAERPKGSFSTLEIQRTEQGDSAMYLCASSLVASGSAGELFFGEGSRLTVL.